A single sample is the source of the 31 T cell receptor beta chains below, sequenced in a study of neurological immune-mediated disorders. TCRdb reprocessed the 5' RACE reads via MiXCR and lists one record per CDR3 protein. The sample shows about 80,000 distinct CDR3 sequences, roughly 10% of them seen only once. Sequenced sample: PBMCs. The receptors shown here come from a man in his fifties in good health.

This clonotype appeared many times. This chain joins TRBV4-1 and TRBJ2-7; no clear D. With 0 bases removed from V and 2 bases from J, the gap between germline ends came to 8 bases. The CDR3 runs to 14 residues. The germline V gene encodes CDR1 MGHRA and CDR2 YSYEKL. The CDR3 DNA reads TGCGCCAGCAGCCAAGATCCCGGCCCCTACGAGCAGTACTTC. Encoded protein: CASSQDPGPYEQYF.

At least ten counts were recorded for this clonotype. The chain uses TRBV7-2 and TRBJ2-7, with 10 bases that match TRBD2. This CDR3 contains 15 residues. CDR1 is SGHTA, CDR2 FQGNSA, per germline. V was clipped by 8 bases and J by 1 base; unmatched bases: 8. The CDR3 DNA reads TGTGCCAGCCAGCTAGCTAGCGGGGGATCCTACGAGCAGTACTTC. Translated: CASQLASGGSYEQYF.

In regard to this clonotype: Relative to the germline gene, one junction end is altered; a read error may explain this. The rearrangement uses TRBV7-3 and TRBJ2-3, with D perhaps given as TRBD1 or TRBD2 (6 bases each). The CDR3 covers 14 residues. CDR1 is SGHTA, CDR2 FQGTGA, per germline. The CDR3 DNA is TGTGTCAGCAGCAGGGGACTTAGGACAGATACTCAGTATTTT. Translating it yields CVSSRGLRTDTQYF.

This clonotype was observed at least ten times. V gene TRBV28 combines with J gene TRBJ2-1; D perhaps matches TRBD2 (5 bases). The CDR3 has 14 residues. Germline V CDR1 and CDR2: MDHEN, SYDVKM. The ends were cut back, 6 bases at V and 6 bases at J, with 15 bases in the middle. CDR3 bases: TGTGCCAGCAGCCCGGGATATGCCCCCAATGAGCAGTTCTTC. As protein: CASSPGYAPNEQFF.

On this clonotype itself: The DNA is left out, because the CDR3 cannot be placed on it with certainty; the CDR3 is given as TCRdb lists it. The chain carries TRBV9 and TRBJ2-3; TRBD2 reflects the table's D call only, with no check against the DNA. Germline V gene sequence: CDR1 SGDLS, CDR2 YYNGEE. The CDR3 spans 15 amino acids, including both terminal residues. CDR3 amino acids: CASSVGGGASDTRYF.

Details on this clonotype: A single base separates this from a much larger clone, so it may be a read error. In DNA, the CDR3 is TGCGCCAGCAGCTTGGTGCCATCCTACAATGAGCAGTTCTTC. Its translation is CASSLVPSYNEQFF. The chain joins TRBV5-1 to TRBJ2-1; D not resolved. The CDR3 runs 14 residues. CDR1 is SGHRS, CDR2 YFSETQ, per germline. Trimming cost V 0 bases and J 1 base, with 5 bases left between them.

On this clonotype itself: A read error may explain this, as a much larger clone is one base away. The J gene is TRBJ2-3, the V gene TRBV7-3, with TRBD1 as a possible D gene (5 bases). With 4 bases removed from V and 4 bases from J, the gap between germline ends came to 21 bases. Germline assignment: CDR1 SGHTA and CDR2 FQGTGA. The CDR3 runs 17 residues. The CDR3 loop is CASSSTAQGSLADTQYF. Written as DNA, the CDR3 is TGTGCCAGCAGCTCAACAGCCCAGGGTTCACTCGCAGATACGCAGTATTTT.

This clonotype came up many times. The CDR3 nucleotides read TGCAGCGTTGAAAGGACTGCCTATGGCTACACCTTC. It yields the protein CSVERTAYGYTF. The V call is TRBV29-1, the J call TRBJ1-2; D is uncertain. The V end was cut by 2 bases, the J end by 4 bases, with 8 bases between. The CDR3 is 12 amino acids. The germline gives CDR1 SQVTM, CDR2 ANQGSEA.

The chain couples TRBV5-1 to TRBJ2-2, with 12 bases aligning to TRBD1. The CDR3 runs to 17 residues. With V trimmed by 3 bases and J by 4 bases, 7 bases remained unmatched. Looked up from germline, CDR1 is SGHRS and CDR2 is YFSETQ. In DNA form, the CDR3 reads TGCGCCAGCAGCTCGTCCCGGGACAGGGGGCGCACCGGGGAGCTGTTTTTT. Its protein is CASSSSRDRGRTGELFF.

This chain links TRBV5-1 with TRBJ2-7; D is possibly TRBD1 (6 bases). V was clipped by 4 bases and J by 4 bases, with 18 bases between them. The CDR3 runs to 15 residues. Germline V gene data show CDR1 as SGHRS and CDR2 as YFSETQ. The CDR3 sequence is CASSHVTLQGYEQYF. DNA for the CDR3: TGCGCCAGCAGCCACGTTACCCTACAGGGTTACGAGCAGTACTTC. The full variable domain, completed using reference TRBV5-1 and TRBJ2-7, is KAGVTQTPRYLIKTRGQQVTLSCSPISGHRSVSWYQQTPGQGLQFLFEYFSETQRNKGNFPGRFSGRQFSNSRSEMNVSTLELGDSALYLCASSHVTLQGYEQYFGPGTRLTVT.

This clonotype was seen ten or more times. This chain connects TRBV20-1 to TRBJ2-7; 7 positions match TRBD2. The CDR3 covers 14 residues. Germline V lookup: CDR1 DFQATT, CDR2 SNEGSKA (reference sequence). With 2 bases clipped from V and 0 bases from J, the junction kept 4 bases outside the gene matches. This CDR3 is CSARSLAVSYEQYF. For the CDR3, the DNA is TGCAGTGCTAGATCTCTAGCGGTCTCCTACGAGCAGTACTTC.

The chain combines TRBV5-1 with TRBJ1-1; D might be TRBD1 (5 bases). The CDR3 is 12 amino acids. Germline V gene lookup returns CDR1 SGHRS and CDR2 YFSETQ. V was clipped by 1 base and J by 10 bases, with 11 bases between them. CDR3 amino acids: CASSLMGVGAFF. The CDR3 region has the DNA TGCGCCAGCAGCTTGATGGGGGTGGGAGCTTTCTTT. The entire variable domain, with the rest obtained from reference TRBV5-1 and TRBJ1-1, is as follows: KAGVTQTPRYLIKTRGQQVTLSCSPISGHRSVSWYQQTPGQGLQFLFEYFSETQRNKGNFPGRFSGRQFSNSRSEMNVSTLELGDSALYLCASSLMGVGAFFGQGTRLTVV.

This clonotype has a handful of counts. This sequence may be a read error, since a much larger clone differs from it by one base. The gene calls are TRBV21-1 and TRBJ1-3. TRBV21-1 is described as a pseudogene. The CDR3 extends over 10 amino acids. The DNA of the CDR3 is TGTGTCAGCACCGAAAACACCATATATTTT. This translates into CVSTENTIYF.

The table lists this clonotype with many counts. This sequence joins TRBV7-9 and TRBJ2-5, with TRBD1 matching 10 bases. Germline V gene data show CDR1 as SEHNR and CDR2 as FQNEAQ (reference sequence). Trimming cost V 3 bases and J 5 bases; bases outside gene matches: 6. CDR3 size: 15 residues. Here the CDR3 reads CASSLGTGVMETQYF. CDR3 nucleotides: TGTGCCAGCAGCTTGGGGACAGGGGTCATGGAGACCCAGTACTTC.

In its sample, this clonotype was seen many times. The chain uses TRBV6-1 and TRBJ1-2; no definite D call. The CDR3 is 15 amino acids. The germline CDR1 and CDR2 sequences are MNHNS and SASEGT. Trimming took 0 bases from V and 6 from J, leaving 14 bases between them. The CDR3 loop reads CASSEAPRGLNGYTF. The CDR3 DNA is TGTGCCAGCAGTGAAGCCCCACGAGGTTTAAATGGCTACACCTTC.

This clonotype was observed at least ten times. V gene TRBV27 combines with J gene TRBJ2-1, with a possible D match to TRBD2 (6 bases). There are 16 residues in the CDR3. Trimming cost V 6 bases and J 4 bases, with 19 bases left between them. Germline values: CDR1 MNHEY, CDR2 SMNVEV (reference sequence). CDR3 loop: CASSFRVVAEYNEQFF. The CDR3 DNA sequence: TGTGCCAGCAGCTTTAGAGTGGTAGCGGAGTACAATGAGCAGTTCTTC.

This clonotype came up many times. The CDR3 sequence is CASSADTGGWEQFF. Written as DNA, the CDR3 is TGTGCCAGCAGCGCCGATACAGGGGGCTGGGAGCAGTTCTTC. This chain connects TRBV9 to TRBJ2-1; 9 bases agree with TRBD1. Germline V CDR1 and CDR2: SGDLS, YYNGEE. This CDR3 region has 14 residues. V shed 3 bases and J 10 bases; nucleotides not matched to a gene: 8. The full variable domain, in which reference TRBV9 and TRBJ2-1 provide the parts outside the CDR3, is DSGVTQTPKHLITATGQRVTLRCSPRSGDLSVYWYQQSLDQGLQFLIQYYNGEERAKGNILERFSAQQFPDLHSELNLSSLELGDSALYFCASSADTGGWEQFFGPGTRLTVL.

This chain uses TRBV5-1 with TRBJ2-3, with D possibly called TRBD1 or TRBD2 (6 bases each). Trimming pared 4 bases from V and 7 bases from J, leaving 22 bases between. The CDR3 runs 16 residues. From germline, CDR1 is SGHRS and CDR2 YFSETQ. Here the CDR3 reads CASSPATWGAEYTQYF. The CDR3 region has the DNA TGCGCCAGCAGCCCGGCGACTTGGGGGGCCGAGTATACGCAGTATTTT.

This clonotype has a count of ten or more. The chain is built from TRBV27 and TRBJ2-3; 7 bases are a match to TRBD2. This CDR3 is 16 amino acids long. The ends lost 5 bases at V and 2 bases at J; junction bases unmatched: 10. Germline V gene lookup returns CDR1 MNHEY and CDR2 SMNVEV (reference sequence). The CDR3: CASSHHRLANTDTQYF. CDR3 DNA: TGTGCCAGCAGTCATCATAGACTAGCCAACACAGATACGCAGTATTTT.

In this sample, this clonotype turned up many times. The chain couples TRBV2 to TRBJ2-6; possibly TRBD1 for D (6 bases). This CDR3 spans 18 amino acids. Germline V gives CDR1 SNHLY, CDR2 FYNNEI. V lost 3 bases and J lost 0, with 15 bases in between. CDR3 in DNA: TGTGCCAGCAGTGATACGGACAGTCTCATCTCTGGGGCCAACGTCCTGACTTTC. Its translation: CASSDTDSLISGANVLTF. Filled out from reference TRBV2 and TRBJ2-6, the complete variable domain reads EPEVTQTPSHQVTQMGQEVILRCVPISNHLYFYWYRQILGQKVEFLVSFYNNEISEKSEIFDDQFSVERPDGSNFTLKIRSTKLEDSAMYFCASSDTDSLISGANVLTFGAGSRLTVL.

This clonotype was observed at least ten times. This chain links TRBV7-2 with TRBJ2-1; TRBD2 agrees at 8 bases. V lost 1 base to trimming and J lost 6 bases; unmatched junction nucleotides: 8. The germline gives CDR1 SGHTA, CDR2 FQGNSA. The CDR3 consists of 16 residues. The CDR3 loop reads CASSLGLAGQFNEQFF. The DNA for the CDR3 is TGTGCCAGCAGCTTAGGTTTAGCGGGGCAGTTCAATGAGCAGTTCTTC.

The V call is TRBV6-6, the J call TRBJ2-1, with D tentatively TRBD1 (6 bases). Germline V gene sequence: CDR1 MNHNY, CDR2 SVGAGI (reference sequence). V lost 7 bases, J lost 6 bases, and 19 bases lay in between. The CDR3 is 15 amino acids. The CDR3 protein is CASTQIGGRGNEQFF. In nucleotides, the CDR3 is TGTGCCAGCACTCAAATAGGGGGACGCGGCAATGAGCAGTTCTTC.

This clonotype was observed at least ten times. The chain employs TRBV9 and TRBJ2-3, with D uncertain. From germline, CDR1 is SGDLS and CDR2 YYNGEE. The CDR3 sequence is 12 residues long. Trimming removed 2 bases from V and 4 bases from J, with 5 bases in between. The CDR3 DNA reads TGTGCCAGCAGCGTTTCAGCAGATACGCAGTATTTT. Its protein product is CASSVSADTQYF.

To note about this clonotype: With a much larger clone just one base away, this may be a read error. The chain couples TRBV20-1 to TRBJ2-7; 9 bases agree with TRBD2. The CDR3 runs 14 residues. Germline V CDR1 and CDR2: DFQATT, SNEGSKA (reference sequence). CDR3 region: CSARTLAGSYEHYF. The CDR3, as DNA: TGCAGTGCTAGAACCCTAGCGGGGTCCTACGAGCATTACTTC.

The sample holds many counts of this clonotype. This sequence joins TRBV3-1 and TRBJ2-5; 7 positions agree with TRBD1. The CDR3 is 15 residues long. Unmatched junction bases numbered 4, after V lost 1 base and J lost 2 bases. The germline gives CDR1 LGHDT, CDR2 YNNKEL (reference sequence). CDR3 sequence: CASSQGWDRQETQYF. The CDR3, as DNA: TGTGCCAGCAGCCAAGGGTGGGACAGACAAGAGACCCAGTACTTC.

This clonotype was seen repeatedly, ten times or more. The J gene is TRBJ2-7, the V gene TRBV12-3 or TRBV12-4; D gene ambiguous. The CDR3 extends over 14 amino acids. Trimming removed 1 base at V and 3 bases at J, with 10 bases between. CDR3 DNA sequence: TGTGCCAGCAGTTTAGGGTCAATCGGCTACGAGCAGTACTTC. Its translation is CASSLGSIGYEQYF.

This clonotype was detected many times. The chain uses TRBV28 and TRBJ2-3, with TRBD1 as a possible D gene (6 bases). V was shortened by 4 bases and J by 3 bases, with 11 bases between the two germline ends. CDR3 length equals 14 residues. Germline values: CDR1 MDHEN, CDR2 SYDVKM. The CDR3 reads CASSSGHITDTQYF. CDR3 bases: TGTGCCAGCAGTTCGGGACACATAACAGATACGCAGTATTTT.

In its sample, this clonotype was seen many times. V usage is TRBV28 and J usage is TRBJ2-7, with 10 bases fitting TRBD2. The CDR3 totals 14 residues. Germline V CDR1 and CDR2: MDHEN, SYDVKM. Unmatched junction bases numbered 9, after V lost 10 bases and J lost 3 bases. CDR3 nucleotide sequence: TGTGCCACCAGGGGACTAGCGCGAGGCTACGAGCAGTACTTC. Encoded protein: CATRGLARGYEQYF.

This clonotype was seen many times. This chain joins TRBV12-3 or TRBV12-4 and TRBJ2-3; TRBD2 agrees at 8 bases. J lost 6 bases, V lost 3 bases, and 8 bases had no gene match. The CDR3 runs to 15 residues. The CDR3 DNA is TGTGCCAGCAGTTTCCGGCTAGCGGGCTGGGATACGCAGTATTTT. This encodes CASSFRLAGWDTQYF.

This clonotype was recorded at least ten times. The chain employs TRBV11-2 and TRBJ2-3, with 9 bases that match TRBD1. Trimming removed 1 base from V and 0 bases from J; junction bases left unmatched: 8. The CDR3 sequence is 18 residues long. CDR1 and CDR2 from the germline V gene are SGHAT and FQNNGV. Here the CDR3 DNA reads TGTGCCAGCAGCTTAGGCGCCGCAGGGACAGGGAGCACAGATACGCAGTATTTT. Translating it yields CASSLGAAGTGSTDTQYF.

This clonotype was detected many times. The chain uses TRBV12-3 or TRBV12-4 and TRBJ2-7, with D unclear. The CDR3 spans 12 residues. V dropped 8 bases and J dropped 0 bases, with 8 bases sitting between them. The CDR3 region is CASRLLSYEQYF. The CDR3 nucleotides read TGTGCCAGCCGTCTCCTCTCCTACGAGCAGTACTTC.